The clone carrying this T cell receptor beta chain has only one observation. Its antigen is not identified. The data belong to a study of cytomegalovirus exposure and HLA in healthy donors. CDR3 size: 15 residues. Per the germline V gene, CDR1 is GTSNPN and CDR2 is SVGIG (reference sequence). V shed 1 base, J shed 5 bases, and the junction held 8 bases outside the gene matches. General study points: In a later analysis, most CMV-associated TCR beta chains appeared HLA-restricted.

Amplification used 60 Vbeta primers and 13 Jbeta primers. Clones were read by immunoSEQ multiplex PCR, and TCRdb kept only the in-frame ones, dropping some. The sample holds about 300,000 clones, just over 85% seen once. The receptor was derived from a man between 40 and 49 years old in good health and CMV-seropositive. The sequencing input was PBMCs. The rearrangement links TRBV30 to TRBJ2-7; 10 positions match TRBD1. CDR3 sequence: CAWSETGGLGDEQYF. CDR3 bases: TGTGCCTGGAGTGAGACAGGGGGCTTAGGAGACGAGCAGTACTTC.